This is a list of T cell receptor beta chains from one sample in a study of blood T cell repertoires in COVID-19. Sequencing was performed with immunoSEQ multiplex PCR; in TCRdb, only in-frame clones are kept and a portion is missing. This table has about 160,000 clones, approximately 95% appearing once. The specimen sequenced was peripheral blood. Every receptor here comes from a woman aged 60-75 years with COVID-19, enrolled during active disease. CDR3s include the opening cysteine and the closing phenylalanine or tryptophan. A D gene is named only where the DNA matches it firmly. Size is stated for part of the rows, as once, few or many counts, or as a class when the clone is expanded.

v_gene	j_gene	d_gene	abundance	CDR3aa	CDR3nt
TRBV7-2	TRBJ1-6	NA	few	CASSPYNSPLHF	TGTGCCAGCAGCCCGTATAATTCACCCCTCCACTTT
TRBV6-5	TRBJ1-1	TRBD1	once	CASVYRQGITEAFF	TGTGCCAGCGTCTACAGACAGGGGATCACTGAAGCTTTCTTT
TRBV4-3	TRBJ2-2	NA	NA	CASSQDRRYTGELFF	TGCGCCAGCAGCCAAGATAGGCGGTACACCGGGGAGCTGTTTTTT
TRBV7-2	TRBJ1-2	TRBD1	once	CASSLGGGGQGGGYTF	TGTGCCAGCAGCTTAGGAGGAGGTGGACAGGGTGGCGGCTACACCTTC
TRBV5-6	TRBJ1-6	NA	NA	CASSWGPSEGSPLHF	TGTGCCAGCAGCTGGGGACCCTCGGAGGGATCACCCCTCCACTTT
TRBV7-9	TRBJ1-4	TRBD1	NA	CASSFRGQGSEKLFF	TGTGCCAGCAGCTTTAGAGGACAGGGCAGTGAAAAACTGTTTTTT
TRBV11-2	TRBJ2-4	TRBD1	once	CASSLREWEDLADRGVAKNIQYF	TGTGCCAGCAGTCTTAGGGAGTGGGAAGACTTGGCGGACAGGGGAGTAGCCAAAAACATTCAGTACTTC
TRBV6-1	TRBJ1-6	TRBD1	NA	CASSERGQMSSYNSPLHF	TGTGCCAGCAGTGAAAGGGGGCAGATGAGCTCCTATAATTCACCCCTCCACTTT
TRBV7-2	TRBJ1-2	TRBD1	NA	CASSSQGVNYGYTF	TGTGCCAGCAGCTCCCAGGGGGTTAACTATGGCTACACCTTC
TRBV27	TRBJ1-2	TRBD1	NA	CASSSTGAGSYGYTF	TGTGCCAGCAGTTCTACAGGGGCAGGAAGCTATGGCTACACCTTC
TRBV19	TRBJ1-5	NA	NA	CASKTPQGNHQPQHF	TGTGCCAGTAAGACGCCACAGGGAAACCATCAGCCCCAGCATTTT
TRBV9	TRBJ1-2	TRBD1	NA	CASSVDRGYGYTF	TGTGCCAGCAGCGTAGACAGGGGATATGGCTACACCTTC
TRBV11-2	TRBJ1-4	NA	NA	CASSLTGREKLFF	TGTGCCAGCAGCTTAACAGGGCGGGAAAAACTGTTTTTT
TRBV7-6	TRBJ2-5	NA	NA	CASSLGVNPTQETQYF	TGTGCCAGCAGCTTAGGCGTTAATCCCACCCAAGAGACCCAGTACTTC
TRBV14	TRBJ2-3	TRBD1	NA	CASSRQTGGGDTQYF	TGTGCCAGCAGCCGACAGACAGGGGGAGGAGATACGCAGTATTTT
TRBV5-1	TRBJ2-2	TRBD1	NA	CASSTDRVGTGELFF	TGCGCCAGCAGCACGGACAGGGTTGGGACCGGGGAGCTGTTTTTT
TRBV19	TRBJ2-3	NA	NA	CASSHLGAGEYGTQYF	TGTGCCAGTAGTCACCTAGGGGCAGGGGAGTATGGTACGCAGTATTTT
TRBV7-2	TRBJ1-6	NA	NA	CASSLNREGSPLHF	TGTGCCAGCAGCTTAAACAGGGAGGGATCACCCCTCCACTTT
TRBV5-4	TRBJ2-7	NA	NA	CASSLVGGFEQYF	TGTGCCAGCAGCTTGGTCGGAGGGTTCGAGCAGTACTTC
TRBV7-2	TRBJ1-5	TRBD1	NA	CASSSRGTAELAQHF	TGTGCCAGCAGCTCCCGAGGGACAGCCGAGTTGGCCCAGCATTTT
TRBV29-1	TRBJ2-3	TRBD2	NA	CSVNLAGASTDTQYF	TGCAGCGTTAATTTAGCGGGGGCTAGCACAGATACGCAGTATTTT
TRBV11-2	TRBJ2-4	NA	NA	CASSLSYSDIQYF	TGTGCCAGCAGCCTGAGTTACTCCGACATTCAGTACTTC
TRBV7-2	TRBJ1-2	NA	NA	CASSFDRTRNPYGYTF	TGTGCCAGCAGCTTCGACAGGACCCGAAACCCCTATGGCTACACCTTC
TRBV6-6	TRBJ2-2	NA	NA	CASSRPDTGELFF	TGTGCCAGCAGCCGCCCAGACACCGGGGAGCTGTTTTTT
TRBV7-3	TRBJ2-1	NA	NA	CASSLSRGGHNEQFF	TGTGCCAGCAGCTTATCGCGCGGGGGCCACAATGAGCAGTTCTTC
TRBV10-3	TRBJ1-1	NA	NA	CAITHLPPVANTEAFF	TGTGCCATCACCCATTTACCCCCTGTGGCGAACACTGAAGCTTTCTTT
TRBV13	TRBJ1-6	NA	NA	CASSFMGITKGDSPLHF	TGTGCCAGCAGCTTCATGGGCATTACCAAAGGCGATTCACCCCTCCACTTT
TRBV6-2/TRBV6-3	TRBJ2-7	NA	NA	CASSYSSSYEQYF	TGTGCCAGCAGTTACTCGTCTAGCTACGAGCAGTACTTC
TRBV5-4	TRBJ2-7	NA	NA	CASSLLGGRYEQYF	TGTGCCAGCAGCTTGTTGGGGGGGCGGTACGAGCAGTACTTC
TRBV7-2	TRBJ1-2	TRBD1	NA	CASSLGTANYGYTF	TGTGCCAGCAGCTTGGGGACAGCGAACTATGGCTACACCTTC
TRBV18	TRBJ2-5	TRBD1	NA	CASSPPLGQATETQYF	TGTGCCAGCTCACCACCGCTCGGACAGGCTACGGAGACCCAGTACTTC
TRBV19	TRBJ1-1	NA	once	CASSIGYGGSATEAFF	TGTGCCAGTAGTATTGGGTACGGAGGGTCGGCCACTGAAGCTTTCTTT
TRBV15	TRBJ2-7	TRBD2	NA	CATSFGRNYEQYF	TGTGCCACCAGCTTCGGGAGGAACTACGAGCAGTACTTC
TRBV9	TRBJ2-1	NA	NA	CASSSRTDPYNEQFF	TGTGCCAGCAGCTCCCGGACAGACCCTTACAATGAGCAGTTCTTC
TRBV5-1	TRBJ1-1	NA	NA	CASSLAQGGNTEAFF	TGCGCCAGCAGCTTGGCTCAGGGCGGGAACACTGAAGCTTTCTTT
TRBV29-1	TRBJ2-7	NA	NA	CSVVASTGYEQYF	TGCAGCGTTGTGGCCAGTACGGGCTACGAGCAGTACTTC
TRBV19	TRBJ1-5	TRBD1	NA	CASSSTGAGQPQHF	TGTGCCAGTAGTTCGACAGGGGCCGGGCAGCCCCAGCATTTT
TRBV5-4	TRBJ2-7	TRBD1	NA	CASSLVQGSDEQYF	TGTGCCAGCAGCTTGGTACAGGGGTCGGACGAGCAGTACTTC
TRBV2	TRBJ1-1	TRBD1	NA	CASSLRQGGNTEAFF	TGTGCCAGCAGTCTTCGACAGGGGGGGAACACTGAAGCTTTCTTT
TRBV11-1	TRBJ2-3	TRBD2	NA	CASRRLAGGPKDTQYF	TGTGCCAGCAGGCGACTAGCGGGGGGGCCGAAAGATACGCAGTATTTT
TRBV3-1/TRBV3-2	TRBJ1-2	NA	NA	CASSPGTYYGYTF	TGTGCCAGCAGCCCGGGGACATACTATGGCTACACCTTC
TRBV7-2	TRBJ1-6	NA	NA	CASTGGQGLSLHF	TGTGCCAGCACGGGTGGGCAGGGCTTATCCCTCCACTTT
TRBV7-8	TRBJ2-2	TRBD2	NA	CANSFSRGGIVNGELFF	TGTGCCAACAGCTTCTCTCGGGGGGGCATCGTCAACGGGGAGCTGTTTTTT
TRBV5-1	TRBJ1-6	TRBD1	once	CASSLATTGGPGGSPLHF	TGCGCCAGCAGCTTGGCCACGACAGGGGGTCCCGGAGGGTCACCCCTCCACTTT
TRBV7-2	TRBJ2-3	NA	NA	CASSRQTSTDTQYF	TGTGCCAGCAGCCGGCAGACTAGCACAGATACGCAGTATTTT
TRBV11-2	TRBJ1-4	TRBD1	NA	CASSPDRGLFNEKLFF	TGTGCCAGCAGCCCGGACAGGGGGCTATTTAATGAAAAACTGTTTTTT
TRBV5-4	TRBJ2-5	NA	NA	CASSLVDSGETQYF	TGTGCCAGCAGCTTGGTCGACAGTGGAGAGACCCAGTACTTC
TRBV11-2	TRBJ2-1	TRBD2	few	CASSLERGSEQFF	TGTGCCAGCAGCTTAGAGCGGGGGTCTGAGCAGTTCTTC
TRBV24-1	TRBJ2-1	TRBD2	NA	CATSDKGRGGDEQFF	TGTGCCACCAGTGACAAGGGGCGGGGGGGCGATGAGCAGTTCTTC
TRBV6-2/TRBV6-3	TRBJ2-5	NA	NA	CASSQQGETQYF	TGTGCCAGCAGCCAACAGGGAGAGACCCAGTACTTC
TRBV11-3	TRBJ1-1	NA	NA	CASSQEPGTEAFF	TGTGCCAGCAGCCAAGAACCGGGGACTGAAGCTTTCTTT
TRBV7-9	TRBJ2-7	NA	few	CASSLWGQLEGEQYF	TGTGCCAGCAGTCTATGGGGACAGCTGGAGGGGGAGCAGTACTTC
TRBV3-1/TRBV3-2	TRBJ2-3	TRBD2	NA	CASSQDRGLAGLTDTQYF	TGTGCCAGCAGCCAAGATCGAGGGCTAGCGGGGCTCACAGATACGCAGTATTTT
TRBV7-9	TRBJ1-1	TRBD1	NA	CASSLNGQGDEAFF	TGTGCCAGCAGCCTGAATGGACAGGGTGATGAAGCTTTCTTT
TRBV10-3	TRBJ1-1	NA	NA	CAISGGTEAFF	TGTGCCATCAGTGGAGGTACTGAAGCTTTCTTT
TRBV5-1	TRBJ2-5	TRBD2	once	CASSLGLAGGTETQYF	TGCGCCAGCAGCTTGGGACTAGCGGGGGGAACAGAGACCCAGTACTTC
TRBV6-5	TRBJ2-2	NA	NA	CASSYSTAGELFF	TGTGCCAGCAGTTACTCGACTGCCGGGGAGCTGTTTTTT
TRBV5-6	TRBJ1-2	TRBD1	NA	CASSLRDRGYYGYTF	TGTGCCAGCAGCCTCCGGGACAGGGGGTACTATGGCTACACCTTC
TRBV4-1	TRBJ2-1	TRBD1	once	CASSLGQGFYNEQFF	TGCGCCAGCAGCCTAGGACAGGGTTTCTACAATGAGCAGTTCTTC